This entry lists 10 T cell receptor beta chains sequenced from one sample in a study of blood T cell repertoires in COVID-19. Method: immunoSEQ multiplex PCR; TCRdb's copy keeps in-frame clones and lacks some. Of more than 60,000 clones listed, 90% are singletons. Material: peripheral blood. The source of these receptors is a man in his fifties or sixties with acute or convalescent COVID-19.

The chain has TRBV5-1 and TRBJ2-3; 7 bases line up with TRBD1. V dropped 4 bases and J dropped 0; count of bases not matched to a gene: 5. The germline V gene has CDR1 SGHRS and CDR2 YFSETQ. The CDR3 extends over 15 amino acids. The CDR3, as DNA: TGCGCCAGCAGCCGGGACAGCCTTAGCACAGATACGCAGTATTTT. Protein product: CASSRDSLSTDTQYF.

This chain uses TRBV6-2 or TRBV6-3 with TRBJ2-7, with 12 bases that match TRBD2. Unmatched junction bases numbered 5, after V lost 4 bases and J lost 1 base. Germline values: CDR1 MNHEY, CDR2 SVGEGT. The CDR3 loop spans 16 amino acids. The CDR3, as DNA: TGTGCCAGCAGTTTAGGACTAGCGGGGACTTCCTACGAGCAGTACTTC. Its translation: CASSLGLAGTSYEQYF.

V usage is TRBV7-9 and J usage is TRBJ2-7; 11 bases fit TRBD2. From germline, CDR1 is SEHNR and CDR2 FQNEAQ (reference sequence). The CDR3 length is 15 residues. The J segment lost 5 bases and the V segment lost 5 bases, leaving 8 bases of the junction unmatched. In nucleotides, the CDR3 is TGTGCCAGCAGCACGGTAGCGGGAGGGCCCAACGAGCAGTACTTC. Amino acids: CASSTVAGGPNEQYF.

The chain's CDR3 is CASSLLATDTQYF. As DNA, the CDR3 is TGCGCCAGCAGCTTGTTGGCCACAGATACGCAGTATTTT. The rearrangement uses TRBV5-1 and TRBJ2-3, with D unresolved. The CDR3 contains 13 residues. Germline V gives CDR1 SGHRS, CDR2 YFSETQ. The germline V and J ends were trimmed by 1 base and 2 bases, with 5 bases remaining between them.

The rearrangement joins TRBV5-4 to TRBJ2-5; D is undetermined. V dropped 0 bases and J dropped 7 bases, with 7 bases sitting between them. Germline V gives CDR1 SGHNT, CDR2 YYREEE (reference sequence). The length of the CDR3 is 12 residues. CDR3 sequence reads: CASSLERRTQYF. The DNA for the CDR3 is TGTGCCAGCAGCTTGGAGAGGCGGACCCAGTACTTC.

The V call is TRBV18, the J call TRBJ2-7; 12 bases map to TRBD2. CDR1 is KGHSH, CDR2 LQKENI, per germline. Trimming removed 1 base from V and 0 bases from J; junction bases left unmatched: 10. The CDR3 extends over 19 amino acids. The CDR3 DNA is TGTGCCAGCTCACCACGGGCGACTAGCGGGAGTTCGGGCTCCTACGAGCAGTACTTC. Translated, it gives CASSPRATSGSSGSYEQYF.

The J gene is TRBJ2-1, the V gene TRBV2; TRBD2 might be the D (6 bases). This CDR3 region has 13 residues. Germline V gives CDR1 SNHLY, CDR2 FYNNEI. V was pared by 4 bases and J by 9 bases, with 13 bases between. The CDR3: CASSVRPGLEQFF. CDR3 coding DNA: TGTGCCAGCAGTGTACGCCCGGGACTTGAGCAGTTCTTC. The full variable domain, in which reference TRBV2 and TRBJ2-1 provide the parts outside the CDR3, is EPEVTQTPSHQVTQMGQEVILRCVPISNHLYFYWYRQILGQKVEFLVSFYNNEISEKSEIFDDQFSVERPDGSNFTLKIRSTKLEDSAMYFCASSVRPGLEQFFGPGTRLTVL.

This CDR3 is CASRGQRGTKGTGELFF. In DNA form, the CDR3 reads TGTGCCAGCAGGGGACAACGGGGAACAAAAGGAACCGGGGAGCTGTTTTTT. The genes are TRBV2 and TRBJ2-2, with D possibly TRBD1 on 6 matching bases. The germline V gene has CDR1 SNHLY and CDR2 FYNNEI. Trimming shortened V by 6 bases and J by 5 bases, and 22 bases separated the two germline ends. The CDR3 covers 17 residues.

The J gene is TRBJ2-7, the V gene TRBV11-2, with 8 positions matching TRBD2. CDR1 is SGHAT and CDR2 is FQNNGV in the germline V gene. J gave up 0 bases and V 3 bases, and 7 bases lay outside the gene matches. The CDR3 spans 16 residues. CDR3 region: CASSFSGAGASYEQYF. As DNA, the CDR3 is TGTGCCAGCAGCTTCTCAGGAGCGGGGGCCTCCTACGAGCAGTACTTC.

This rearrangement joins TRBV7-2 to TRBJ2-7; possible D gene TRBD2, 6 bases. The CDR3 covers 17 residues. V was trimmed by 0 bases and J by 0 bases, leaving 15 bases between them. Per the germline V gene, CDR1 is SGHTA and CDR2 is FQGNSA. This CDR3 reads CASSLAKGGNPSYEQYF. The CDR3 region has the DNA TGTGCCAGCAGCTTAGCCAAGGGCGGGAACCCCTCCTACGAGCAGTACTTC. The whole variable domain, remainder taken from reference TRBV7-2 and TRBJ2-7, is GAGVSQSPSNKVTEKGKDVELRCDPISGHTALYWYRQSLGQGLEFLIYFQGNSAPDKSGLPSDRFSAERTGGSVSTLTIQRTQQEDSAVYLCASSLAKGGNPSYEQYFGPGTRLTVT.